One sample yielded the 27 T cell receptor beta chains listed below, sequenced in a study of blood T cells in healthy people across ages. The use of a sample-barcoded 5' primer and a J-beta primer mix characterized a second PCR of roughly 6 to 11 cycles. From the 5' RACE reads, TCRdb called clonotypes with MiXCR, one entry per CDR3 protein. The sample records roughly 640,000 distinct CDR3 sequences, less than 35% being singletons. The sequencing sample was made of blood. The source of these receptors is a woman aged 80 or over in good health.

CDR3 sequence: CASSLRTGGNYEQFF. The CDR3 DNA follows: TGTGCCAGCAGCCTTCGGACAGGGGGAAACTACGAGCAGTTCTTC. The chain carries TRBV27 and TRBJ2-1, with 10 bases identical to TRBD1. The germline V gene has CDR1 MNHEY and CDR2 SMNVEV (reference sequence). The CDR3 spans 15 residues. After removal of 6 bases from V and 10 bases from J, the junction contained 12 bases not matched to a gene.

This chain joins TRBV20-1 and TRBJ1-1; 7 nucleotides align to TRBD1. Looked up from germline, CDR1 is DFQATT and CDR2 is SNEGSKA (reference sequence). With 2 bases clipped from V and 1 base from J, the junction kept 4 bases outside the gene matches. The CDR3 runs 14 residues. CDR3 nucleotides: TGCAGTGCTAGAAATGAGGGGGCGAACACTGAAGCTTTCTTT. Its translation: CSARNEGANTEAFF.

This rearrangement joins TRBV14 to TRBJ1-5; D gene unclear. The CDR3 consists of 13 residues. The V gene lost 5 bases and the J gene lost 9 bases, with 14 bases spanning the gap. Germline CDR1 and CDR2: SGHDN and FVKESK. This CDR3 reads CASSLDYASPQHF. CDR3 nucleotide sequence: TGTGCCAGCAGCTTAGATTACGCATCGCCCCAGCATTTT.

This clonotype was counted at least ten times. The V and J genes are TRBV12-3 or TRBV12-4 and TRBJ1-5; 7 bases are shared with TRBD1. Germline trimming cut 3 bases from V and 3 bases from J; bases unmatched to any gene: 8. This CDR3 comprises 16 residues. The CDR3 loop is CASSFFPGTVNQPQHF. Here the CDR3 DNA reads TGTGCCAGCAGTTTTTTTCCCGGGACAGTCAATCAGCCCCAGCATTTT.

As regards this clonotype: A read error is possible here, since a much larger clone lies one base away. The V and J genes are TRBV3-1 and TRBJ2-7; D is ambiguous. The germline V gene encodes CDR1 LGHDT and CDR2 YNNKEL (reference sequence). This CDR3 region has 13 residues. Trimming took 0 bases from V and 6 from J, leaving 9 bases between them. The CDR3 bases are TGTGCCAGCAGCCAAGATCAAATGTGCGAGCAGTACTTC. This gives the protein CASSQDQMCEQYF.

At least ten counts were recorded for this clonotype. The rearrangement uses TRBV7-3 and TRBJ2-6; D not resolved. Trimming cost V 5 bases and J 1 base, with 9 bases left between them. From germline, CDR1 is SGHTA and CDR2 FQGTGA. This CDR3 comprises 15 residues. CDR3 sequence (DNA): TGTGCCAGCAGCCTCCCGGGTTCTGGGGCCAACGTCCTGACTTTC. As protein: CASSLPGSGANVLTF.

For the CDR3, the DNA is TGTGCCTGGAGTGTACCCGGACATGGCTACACCTTC. Translation: CAWSVPGHGYTF. The V call is TRBV30, the J call TRBJ1-2; D call uncertain. Trimming stripped 0 bases from V and 6 bases from J, with 8 bases between. The CDR3 totals 12 residues. Germline CDR1 and CDR2: GTSNPN and SVGIG (reference sequence).

The chain links TRBV20-1 to TRBJ2-1, with no clear D. The CDR3 length is 11 residues. Germline V CDR1 and CDR2: DFQATT, SNEGSKA (reference sequence). V was pared by 5 bases and J by 4 bases, with 6 bases between. The CDR3 here is CSAPFYNEQFF. The CDR3 DNA reads as TGCAGTGCTCCCTTTTACAATGAGCAGTTCTTC.

DNA of the CDR3: TGCAGTGCTAGAGATCCCCAGACAGGGACGGAATACAATGAGCAGTTCTTC. Protein: CSARDPQTGTEYNEQFF. The rearrangement links TRBV20-1 to TRBJ2-1; TRBD1 agrees at 7 bases. The length of the CDR3 is 17 residues. V shed 0 bases, J shed 4 bases, and the junction held 12 bases outside the gene matches. The germline gives CDR1 DFQATT, CDR2 SNEGSKA (reference sequence).

This clonotype was seen at least ten times. The V gene is TRBV12-3 or TRBV12-4, the J gene TRBJ2-7; the D gene is possibly TRBD2 (6 bases). V lost 3 bases and J lost 6, with 9 bases in between. The CDR3 extends over 12 amino acids. DNA of the CDR3: TGTGCCAGCAGTTTGGCGGGGACCGAGCAGTACTTC. This encodes CASSLAGTEQYF.

The V and J genes are TRBV5-1 and TRBJ1-2; D remains unclear. Looked up from germline, CDR1 is SGHRS and CDR2 is YFSETQ. V dropped 0 bases and J dropped 4 bases, with 10 bases sitting between them. This CDR3 contains 14 residues. The CDR3 spells CASSLGGESYGYTF. The CDR3 nucleotides are TGCGCCAGCAGCTTGGGAGGTGAATCCTATGGCTACACCTTC.

There are many counts of this clonotype. This rearrangement joins TRBV6-2 or TRBV6-3 to TRBJ1-5, with no clear D. Between the trimmed V and J ends, which lost 8 bases and 0 bases, there was a span of 8 bases. Germline V gene lookup returns CDR1 MNHEY and CDR2 SVGEGT. The CDR3 covers 13 residues. The CDR3 coding sequence is TGTGCCAGCCACGGATATAGCAATCAGCCCCAGCATTTT. Its protein product is CASHGYSNQPQHF.

This clonotype was counted ten times or more. The J gene is TRBJ2-6, the V gene TRBV3-1, with a possible D match to TRBD2 (5 bases). V shed 0 bases and J shed 0 bases, with 12 bases lying between them. The CDR3 is 18 residues long. The V gene's germline CDR1 is LGHDT and CDR2 YNNKEL (reference sequence). CDR3 nucleotides: TGTGCCAGCAGCCAAGATACGGGAAGGGTCTCTGGGGCCAACGTCCTGACTTTC. Translation: CASSQDTGRVSGANVLTF.

V gene TRBV30 combines with J gene TRBJ2-7, with 7 nucleotides matching TRBD1. The CDR3 covers 11 residues. V lost 5 bases to trimming and J lost 2 bases; unmatched junction nucleotides: 0. Germline loops: CDR1 GTSNPN, CDR2 SVGIG (reference sequence). In nucleotides, the CDR3 is TGTGCCTGGGGGACAGCCTACGAGCAGTACTTC. Translation: CAWGTAYEQYF.

In its sample, this clonotype was seen many times. V is TRBV24-1 and J is TRBJ2-3; a possible D gene is TRBD2 (5 bases). CDR1 and CDR2 from the germline V gene are KGHDR and SFDVKD. Trimming took off 3 bases at V and 6 bases at J, with 15 bases between the two ends. CDR3 length: 15 residues. The CDR3 DNA is TGTGCCACCAGTGATCGGGGAACAGAAGGGGATACGCAGTATTTT. Residues: CATSDRGTEGDTQYF.

The genes are TRBV7-8 and TRBJ2-5; D is unclear. The V gene lost 1 base and the J gene lost 5 bases, with 17 bases spanning the gap. CDR1 and CDR2 from the germline V gene are SGHVS and FQNEAQ. CDR3 size: 16 residues. CDR3 region: CASSLVGLVIGETQYF. The CDR3 DNA reads as TGTGCCAGCAGCTTAGTAGGGCTAGTAATTGGGGAGACCCAGTACTTC.

The table lists this clonotype with a few counts. The chain links TRBV30 to TRBJ2-7; D is perhaps TRBD2 (6 bases). V gave up 1 base and J gave up 2 bases, with 15 bases separating them. The germline V gene encodes CDR1 GTSNPN and CDR2 SVGIG (reference sequence). The CDR3 loop spans 15 amino acids. The CDR3 DNA follows: TGTGCCTGGAGTGAAGGGACTCCCGGGGCCTACGAGCAGTACTTC. It encodes CAWSEGTPGAYEQYF. Complete variable domain (other parts from reference TRBV30 and TRBJ2-7): SQTIHQWPATLVQPVGSPLSLECTVEGTSNPNLYWYRQAAGRGLQLLFYSVGIGQISSEVPQNLSASRPQDRQFILSSKKLLLSDSGFYLCAWSEGTPGAYEQYFGPGTRLTVT.

This clonotype has a count of ten or more. V and J are TRBV20-1 and TRBJ2-7; D unresolved. CDR3 length: 14 amino acids. Germline assignment: CDR1 DFQATT and CDR2 SNEGSKA (reference sequence). Trimming stripped 6 bases from V and 5 bases from J, with 20 bases between. The CDR3 here is CSAIDGTSINEQYF. The CDR3 nucleotides are TGCAGTGCAATCGACGGCACCTCAATCAACGAGCAGTACTTC.

The chain links TRBV7-2 to TRBJ2-1; no reliable D call. Germline CDR1 reads SGHTA; CDR2 reads FQGNSA. The CDR3 loop spans 16 amino acids. With 0 bases removed from V and 4 bases from J, the gap between germline ends came to 13 bases. The DNA of the CDR3 is TGTGCCAGCAGCTTAGCGCTCACGACGCCTTACAATGAGCAGTTCTTC. Translated, it gives CASSLALTTPYNEQFF. Variable domain in full (rest from reference TRBV7-2 and TRBJ2-1): GAGVSQSPSNKVTEKGKDVELRCDPISGHTALYWYRQSLGQGLEFLIYFQGNSAPDKSGLPSDRFSAERTGGSVSTLTIQRTQQEDSAVYLCASSLALTTPYNEQFFGPGTRLTVL.

V and J are TRBV20-1 and TRBJ1-2, with 7 bases fitting TRBD1. Germline-derived CDR1 and CDR2 are DFQATT and SNEGSKA (reference sequence). After removal of 1 base from V and 4 bases from J, the junction contained 6 bases not matched to a gene. This CDR3 region has 14 residues. CDR3 bases: TGCAGTGCTAGAGGTGACAGGGAGGTCTATGGCTACACCTTC. Translating gives CSARGDREVYGYTF.

As DNA, the CDR3 is TGCGCCAGCAGCCGACTACTCACTAGCGGGGGCGAAAATGGGCAGTACTTC. Residues: CASSRLLTSGGENGQYF. This chain uses TRBV5-1 with TRBJ2-5, with 11 bases aligning to TRBD2. After removal of 4 bases from V and 11 bases from J, the junction contained 19 bases not matched to a gene. This CDR3 is 17 amino acids long. Germline V gene data show CDR1 as SGHRS and CDR2 as YFSETQ.

This clonotype was seen at least ten times. V and J are TRBV6-5 and TRBJ2-3; D may be TRBD1 or TRBD2 (6 bases each). The CDR3 covers 14 residues. The germline V gene has CDR1 MNHEY and CDR2 SVGAGI. V was clipped by 6 bases and J by 2 bases, with 12 bases between them. The CDR3 is CASSRGGLTDTQYF. The CDR3 DNA reads as TGTGCCAGCAGCAGAGGGGGGCTCACAGATACGCAGTATTTT.

This clonotype was found many times. CDR3 amino acids: CASSKTGDSSYEQYF. The CDR3 DNA reads TGCGCCAGCAGCAAAACAGGCGATAGCTCCTACGAGCAGTACTTC. The chain has TRBV5-1 and TRBJ2-7; TRBD1 might be the D (5 bases). CDR1 and CDR2 (germline): SGHRS, YFSETQ. V lost 4 bases and J 0 bases, leaving 14 bases between the germline ends. This CDR3 has 15 residues.

This clonotype has a count of ten or more. The chain links TRBV27 to TRBJ2-1, with D hard to call. Germline V gene lookup returns CDR1 MNHEY and CDR2 SMNVEV (reference sequence). Trimming took off 11 bases at V and 0 bases at J, with 5 bases between the two ends. This CDR3 has 11 amino acids. CDR3 DNA: TGTGCCGCCTCCTCCTACAATGAGCAGTTCTTC. It encodes CAASSYNEQFF.

This clonotype was recorded at least ten times. J is TRBJ2-3 and V is TRBV15; D is tentatively TRBD1 or TRBD2 (6 bases each). The CDR3 sequence is 17 residues long. Germline-derived CDR1 and CDR2 are LNHNV and YYDKDF (reference sequence). The V end lost 1 base, the J end lost 2 bases, and 16 bases lay between the germline ends. The CDR3 DNA reads TGTGCCACCAGCAGAGGGGGGCTAGCGCCGTTCACAGATACGCAGTATTTT. Its translation is CATSRGGLAPFTDTQYF.

This sequence joins TRBV12-3 or TRBV12-4 and TRBJ2-1; 7 positions agree with TRBD2. The J call is doubtful: the DNA matches TRBJ2-7 better. The CDR3 runs 15 residues. The chain's CDR3 is CASSWMGGSFYEQYF. The CDR3 DNA is TGTGCCAGCAGTTGGATGGGCGGGAGTTTTTACGAGCAGTACTTC.

The J gene is TRBJ2-1, the V gene TRBV4-3; TRBD2 matches 7 bases. The CDR3 loop spans 16 amino acids. CDR1 and CDR2 from the germline V gene are LGHNA and YSLEER. Losses at the gene ends were 2 bases for V and 5 bases for J; bases not matched to a gene: 9. Here the CDR3 DNA reads TGCGCCAGCAGCCAAATCGTCCTAGCGGAAAACAATGAGCAGTTCTTC. It yields the protein CASSQIVLAENNEQFF.